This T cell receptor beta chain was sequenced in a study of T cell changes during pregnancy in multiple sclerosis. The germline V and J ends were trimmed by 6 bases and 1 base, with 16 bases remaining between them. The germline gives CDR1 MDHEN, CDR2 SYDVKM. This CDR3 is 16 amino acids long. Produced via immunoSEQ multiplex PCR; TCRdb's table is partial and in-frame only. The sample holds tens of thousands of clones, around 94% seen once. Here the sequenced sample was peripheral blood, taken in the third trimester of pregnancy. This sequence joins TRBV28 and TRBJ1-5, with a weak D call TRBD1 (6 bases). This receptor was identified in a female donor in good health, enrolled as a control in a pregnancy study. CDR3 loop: CASSPRGRASNQPQHF. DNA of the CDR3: TGTGCCAGCAGCCCCAGGGGAAGGGCGAGCAATCAGCCCCAGCATTTT. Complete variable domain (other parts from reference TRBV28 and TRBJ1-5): DVKVTQSSRYLVKRTGEKVFLECVQDMDHENMFWYRQDPGLGLRLIYFSYDVKMKEKGDIPEGYSVSREKKERFSLILESASTNQTSMYLCASSPRGRASNQPQHFGDGTRLSIL.